This passage covers 23 T cell receptor beta chains from one sample sequenced in a study of blood T cell repertoires in COVID-19. TCRdb keeps only in-frame clones here, not all; method: immunoSEQ multiplex PCR. This sample has under 200,000 clones; 87% occur once, and the top ten carry under 25%. The material sequenced was peripheral blood. The receptors come from a man in his 60s with active or convalescent COVID-19.

This chain uses TRBV6-5 with TRBJ1-6; unclear D gene. The germline V gene encodes CDR1 MNHEY and CDR2 SVGAGI. This CDR3 has 12 residues. The V gene lost 6 bases and the J gene lost 8 bases, with 8 bases spanning the gap. The CDR3 sequence: CASRVGDSPLHF. The CDR3 DNA sequence: TGTGCCAGCAGAGTAGGAGATTCACCCCTCCACTTT.

This clone was observed once. This chain connects TRBV19 to TRBJ1-1; D ambiguous. From germline, CDR1 is LNHDA and CDR2 SQIVND (reference sequence). V was trimmed by 4 bases and J by 9 bases, leaving 18 bases between them. This CDR3 has 14 amino acids. The CDR3 sequence is CASSTSFRQDKAFF. CDR3 DNA: TGTGCCAGTAGTACCTCCTTTCGGCAGGATAAAGCTTTCTTT.

The chain has TRBV2 and TRBJ2-7, with a possible D match to TRBD1 (6 bases). The ends were cut back, 5 bases at V and 3 bases at J, with 11 bases in the middle. Germline values: CDR1 SNHLY, CDR2 FYNNEI. This CDR3 region has 13 residues. The CDR3 protein is CASSKGQSYEQYF. Written as DNA, the CDR3 is TGTGCCAGCAGTAAGGGACAAAGCTACGAGCAGTACTTC.

The chain carries TRBV27 and TRBJ2-3; 9 bases line up with TRBD1. Germline CDR1 reads MNHEY; CDR2 reads SMNVEV (reference sequence). The CDR3 totals 17 residues. Unmatched junction bases numbered 11, after V lost 2 bases and J lost 5 bases. The CDR3 loop reads CASSLPRQGGKIDTQYF. In DNA, the CDR3 is TGTGCCAGCAGTTTACCCCGACAGGGGGGGAAAATAGATACGCAGTATTTT.

As DNA, the CDR3 is TGTGCCAGCAGCTTAGGGGCCGGACAGGGGTTGAACACTGAAGCTTTCTTT. This encodes CASSLGAGQGLNTEAFF. The chain has TRBV11-2 and TRBJ1-1; 9 bases are shared with TRBD1. Germline CDR1 is SGHAT and CDR2 is FQNNGV. Losses at the gene ends were 1 base for V and 0 bases for J; bases not matched to a gene: 6. This CDR3 comprises 17 residues.

Concerning this clone itself: This same CDR3 is encoded by further DNA sequences in the sample. The rearrangement uses TRBV12-3 or TRBV12-4 and TRBJ1-1, with a possible D match to TRBD1 (5 bases). CDR3 size: 13 residues. The V and J ends lost 3 bases and 2 bases respectively, with 7 bases between them. The DNA for the CDR3 is TGTGCCAGCAGTTTTCAGGGAAACACTGAAGCTTTCTTT. This translates into CASSFQGNTEAFF.

This sequence joins TRBV4-1 and TRBJ1-2, with TRBD1 matching 7 bases. The CDR3 covers 15 residues. CDR1 is MGHRA and CDR2 is YSYEKL in the germline V gene. V shed 0 bases, J shed 5 bases, and the junction held 6 bases outside the gene matches. The CDR3 nucleotides read TGCGCCAGCAGCCAAGAGGGGACAGTGCTTTATGGCTACACCTTC. As protein: CASSQEGTVLYGYTF.

In nucleotides, the CDR3 is TGCAGCGTTGCGGGACAGGGGTACAATGAGCAGTTCTTC. Encoded protein: CSVAGQGYNEQFF. The chain links TRBV29-1 to TRBJ2-1; the match to TRBD1 covers 10 bases. Trimming at V came to 4 bases and at J to 4 bases, leaving 1 base not matched to a gene. The CDR3 is made up of 13 amino acids. Germline V gene sequence: CDR1 SQVTM, CDR2 ANQGSEA.

The chain carries TRBV5-4 and TRBJ2-7; 13 bases line up with TRBD2. Per germline, CDR1 SGHNT and CDR2 YYREEE (reference sequence). J gave up 4 bases and V 4 bases, and 5 bases lay outside the gene matches. This CDR3 region has 15 residues. The CDR3 loop reads CASSPGLAGEYEQYF. Written as DNA, the CDR3 is TGTGCCAGCAGCCCCGGACTAGCGGGGGAGTACGAGCAGTACTTC.

The chain carries TRBV19 and TRBJ2-5; D is unclear. This CDR3 contains 12 residues. The V gene's germline CDR1 is LNHDA and CDR2 SQIVND (reference sequence). V was clipped by 9 bases and J by 1 base, with 9 bases between them. The CDR3 region has the DNA TGTGCCAGACCCCCAGGCCAAGAGACCCAGTACTTC. This translates into CARPPGQETQYF.

Points on this clone: Compared with germline, one end of the junction differs, possibly owing to a read error. The V and J genes are TRBV10-3 and TRBJ2-1; D gene uncertain. Germline lookup yields CDR1 ENHRY and CDR2 SYGVKD. The CDR3 contains 12 residues. CDR3 in DNA: TGTGCCATCAGTGGGTCCTCCAATGAGCAGTTCTTC. Translating it yields CAISGSSNEQFF.

This chain links TRBV29-1 with TRBJ2-3, with 8 nucleotides matching TRBD2. Germline V gene sequence: CDR1 SQVTM, CDR2 ANQGSEA. V lost 8 bases to trimming and J lost 0 bases; unmatched junction nucleotides: 7. The CDR3 is made up of 14 amino acids. CDR3 in amino acids: CSTRTSPSTDTQYF. The CDR3 region has the DNA TGCAGCACCCGGACTAGCCCCAGCACAGATACGCAGTATTTT.

The rearrangement joins TRBV9 to TRBJ2-7, with 9 bases fitting TRBD1. Germline assignment: CDR1 SGDLS and CDR2 YYNGEE. Trimming at V came to 0 bases and at J to 6 bases, leaving 7 bases not matched to a gene. This CDR3 comprises 15 residues. DNA of the CDR3: TGTGCCAGCAGCGTAGACGGGACAGGGCTCCGCGAGCAGTACTTC. It translates to CASSVDGTGLREQYF.

The chain employs TRBV4-2 and TRBJ2-4, with TRBD2 matching over 10 bases. Germline V lookup: CDR1 LGHNA, CDR2 YNFKEQ. Trimming removed 4 bases from V and 1 base from J; junction bases left unmatched: 7. This CDR3 is 17 amino acids long. Written as DNA, the CDR3 is TGTGCCAGCAGCCTATCGACAGCGGGGGGGGCCAAAAACATTCAGTACTTC. Translating it yields CASSLSTAGGAKNIQYF.

This chain uses TRBV29-1 with TRBJ2-5; tentatively, D is TRBD1 (7 bases). The germline gives CDR1 SQVTM, CDR2 ANQGSEA. Trimming left V 6 bases short and J 2 bases short, with 19 bases between. This CDR3 contains 15 residues. Written as DNA, the CDR3 is TGCAGCGTGAGGCCGCGGGACAGCGAACAAGAGACCCAGTACTTC. Its protein is CSVRPRDSEQETQYF.

The gene calls are TRBV6-5 and TRBJ1-3, with D possibly matching TRBD1 (5 bases). Trimming removed 7 bases from V and 0 bases from J, with 10 bases in between. Germline lookup yields CDR1 MNHEY and CDR2 SVGAGI. The CDR3 extends over 14 amino acids. The CDR3 region has the DNA TGTGCCAGCACGGTTGGGGCCTCTGGAAACACCATATATTTT. This codes for CASTVGASGNTIYF.

V usage is TRBV25-1 and J usage is TRBJ2-3; perhaps TRBD2 as D (5 bases). Trimming took 5 bases from V and 0 from J, leaving 15 bases between them. Germline CDR1 MGHDK, CDR2 SYGVNS. The CDR3 has 16 residues. CDR3 sequence reads: CASSPTGSGSTDTQYF. In DNA form, the CDR3 reads TGTGCCAGCAGTCCCACCGGCTCGGGAAGCACAGATACGCAGTATTTT. The variable domain in full, with the rest retrieved from reference TRBV25-1 and TRBJ2-3, is EADIYQTPRYLVIGTGKKITLECSQTMGHDKMYWYQQDPGMELHLIHYSYGVNSTEKGDLSSESTVSRIRTEHFPLTLESARPSHTSQYLCASSPTGSGSTDTQYFGPGTRLTVL.

The rearrangement uses TRBV9 and TRBJ2-3, with TRBD2 matching over 8 bases. Trimming removed 4 bases from V and 8 bases from J; junction bases left unmatched: 15. CDR1 and CDR2 (germline): SGDLS, YYNGEE. The CDR3 consists of 16 residues. This CDR3 is CASSPDPAGARGTQYF. For the CDR3, the DNA is TGTGCCAGCAGCCCGGACCCAGCGGGGGCGAGGGGTACGCAGTATTTT.

The chain is built from TRBV9 and TRBJ2-7; D gene ambiguous. The CDR3 contains 14 residues. Germline V gives CDR1 SGDLS, CDR2 YYNGEE. Trimming took off 0 bases at V and 9 bases at J, with 16 bases between the two ends. CDR3 in amino acids: CASSVGQAPVWQYF. The DNA of the CDR3 is TGTGCCAGCAGCGTAGGGCAGGCCCCAGTTTGGCAGTACTTC.

This clone was seen a handful of times. The V call is TRBV5-1, the J call TRBJ1-1, with 7 bases fitting TRBD1. The V segment lost 4 bases and the J segment 4 bases; nucleotides outside the gene matches: 4. Germline V gene data show CDR1 as SGHRS and CDR2 as YFSETQ. CDR3 length: 13 amino acids. CDR3 residues: CASSPQGGTEAFF. The CDR3 DNA follows: TGCGCCAGCAGCCCCCAGGGGGGCACTGAAGCTTTCTTT.

The chain has TRBV2 and TRBJ1-5; 9 bases fit TRBD1. This CDR3 comprises 15 residues. V gave up 6 bases and J gave up 3 bases; unmatched junction bases: 6. The V gene's germline CDR1 is SNHLY and CDR2 FYNNEI. CDR3 bases: TGTGCCAGCAGCACCGGACAGGGGTTCAATCAGCCCCAGCATTTT. It specifies CASSTGQGFNQPQHF. Drawing the rest from reference TRBV2 and TRBJ1-5, the complete variable domain is EPEVTQTPSHQVTQMGQEVILRCVPISNHLYFYWYRQILGQKVEFLVSFYNNEISEKSEIFDDQFSVERPDGSNFTLKIRSTKLEDSAMYFCASSTGQGFNQPQHFGDGTRLSIL.

The chain recombines TRBV5-1 with TRBJ2-7; 10 bases agree with TRBD1. V trimming: 4 bases; J trimming: 5 bases; junction bases outside the gene matches: 6. The CDR3 loop spans 14 amino acids. Germline CDR1 and CDR2: SGHRS and YFSETQ. CDR3 region: CASSPGQGKDEQYF. The CDR3 DNA sequence: TGCGCCAGCAGCCCGGGACAGGGGAAGGACGAGCAGTACTTC.

This chain uses TRBV2 with TRBJ2-5; TRBD2 matches at 11 bases. This CDR3 is 16 amino acids long. The ends lost 5 bases at V and 5 bases at J; junction bases unmatched: 10. Germline-derived CDR1 and CDR2 are SNHLY and FYNNEI. This chain's CDR3 is CASSHISGGAEETQYF. In nucleotides, the CDR3 is TGTGCCAGCAGTCACATTAGCGGGGGGGCCGAGGAGACCCAGTACTTC. Based on the CDR3 plus reference TRBV2 and TRBJ2-5, the full variable domain is EPEVTQTPSHQVTQMGQEVILRCVPISNHLYFYWYRQILGQKVEFLVSFYNNEISEKSEIFDDQFSVERPDGSNFTLKIRSTKLEDSAMYFCASSHISGGAEETQYFGPGTRLLVL.